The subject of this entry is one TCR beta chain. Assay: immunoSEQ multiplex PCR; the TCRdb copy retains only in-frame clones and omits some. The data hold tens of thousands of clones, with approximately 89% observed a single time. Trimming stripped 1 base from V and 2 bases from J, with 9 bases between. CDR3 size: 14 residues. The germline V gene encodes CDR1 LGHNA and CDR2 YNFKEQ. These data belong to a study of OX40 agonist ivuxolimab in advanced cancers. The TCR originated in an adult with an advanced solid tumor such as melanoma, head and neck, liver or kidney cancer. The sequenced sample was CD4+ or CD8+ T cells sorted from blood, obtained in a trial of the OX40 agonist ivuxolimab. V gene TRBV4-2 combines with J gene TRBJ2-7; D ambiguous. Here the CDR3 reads CASSQARTAYEQYF. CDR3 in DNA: TGTGCCAGCAGCCAAGCCCGGACGGCCTACGAGCAGTACTTC.